This TCR beta chain originates from a study of CD8 T cells in Susac syndrome. Study findings and constraints: The study admitted that it had a relatively small number of individuals in its TCR sequencing and HLA analysis.

CD8+ and CD4+ T cells from blood underwent TCR beta sequencing. The CDR3 spans 13 residues. Trimming stripped 3 bases from V and 2 bases from J, with 7 bases between. This clonotype was counted between two and nine times. Antigen unknown. Roughly 0.5 to 1 ug RNA was reverse transcribed with random hexamers. By means of immunoSEQ multiplex PCR, TCR beta CDR3 spanning 54 Vbeta and 13 Jbeta underwent amplification. TCRdb re-called the immunoSEQ multiplex PCR reads with MiXCR, one entry per CDR3 protein. The sample yields about 180,000 distinct CDR3 sequences, around 95% seen once. The sequencing sample was made of CD4+ T cells from PBMCs. The rearrangement joins TRBV12-3 or TRBV12-4 to TRBJ2-5; D possibly corresponds to TRBD2 (6 bases). The origin of this receptor is a human donor with multiple sclerosis. DNA of the CDR3: TGTGCCAGCAGTTTGCGGGGACAAGAGACCCAGTACTTC. Translated: CASSLRGQETQYF.